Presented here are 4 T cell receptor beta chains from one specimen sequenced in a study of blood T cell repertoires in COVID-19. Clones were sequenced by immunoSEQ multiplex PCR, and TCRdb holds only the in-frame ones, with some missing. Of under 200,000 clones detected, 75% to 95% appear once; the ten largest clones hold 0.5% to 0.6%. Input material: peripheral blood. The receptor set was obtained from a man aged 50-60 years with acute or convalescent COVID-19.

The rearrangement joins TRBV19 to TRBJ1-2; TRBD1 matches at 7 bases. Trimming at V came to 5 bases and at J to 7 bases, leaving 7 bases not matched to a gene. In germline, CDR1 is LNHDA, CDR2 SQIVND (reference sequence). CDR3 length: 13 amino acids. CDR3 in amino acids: CASSVTGTPGYTF. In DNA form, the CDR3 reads TGTGCCAGTAGTGTGACAGGGACCCCTGGCTACACCTTC.

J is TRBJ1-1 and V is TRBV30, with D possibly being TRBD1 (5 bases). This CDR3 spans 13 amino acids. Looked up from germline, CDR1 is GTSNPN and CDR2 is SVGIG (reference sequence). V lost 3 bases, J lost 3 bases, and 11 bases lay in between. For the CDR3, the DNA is TGTGCCTGGAGCCCAGGGCTGGACACTGAAGCTTTCTTT. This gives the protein CAWSPGLDTEAFF. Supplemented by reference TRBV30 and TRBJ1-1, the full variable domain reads SQTIHQWPATLVQPVGSPLSLECTVEGTSNPNLYWYRQAAGRGLQLLFYSVGIGQISSEVPQNLSASRPQDRQFILSSKKLLLSDSGFYLCAWSPGLDTEAFFGQGTRLTVV.

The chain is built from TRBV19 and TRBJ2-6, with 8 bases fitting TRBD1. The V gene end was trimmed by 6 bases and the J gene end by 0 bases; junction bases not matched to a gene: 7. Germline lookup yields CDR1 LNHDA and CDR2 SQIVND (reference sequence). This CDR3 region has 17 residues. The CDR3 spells CASSLGTGVSGANVLTF. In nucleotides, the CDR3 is TGTGCCAGTAGCCTCGGGACAGGAGTCTCTGGGGCCAACGTCCTGACTTTC. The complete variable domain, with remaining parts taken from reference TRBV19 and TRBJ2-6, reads DGGITQSPKYLFRKEGQNVTLSCEQNLNHDAMYWYRQDPGQGLRLIYYSQIVNDFQKGDIAEGYSVSREKKESFPLTVTSAQKNPTAFYLCASSLGTGVSGANVLTFGAGSRLTVL.

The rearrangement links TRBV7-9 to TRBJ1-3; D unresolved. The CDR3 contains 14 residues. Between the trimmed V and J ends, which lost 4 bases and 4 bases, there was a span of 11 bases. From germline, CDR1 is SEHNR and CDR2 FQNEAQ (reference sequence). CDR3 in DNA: TGTGCCAGCAGCTCGCCGGGAATGGGAAACACCATATATTTT. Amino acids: CASSSPGMGNTIYF.